Listed here are 2 T cell receptor beta chains from one sample, sequenced in a study of blood T cell repertoires in COVID-19. Produced via immunoSEQ multiplex PCR; TCRdb's table is partial and in-frame only. The table records 320,000 or so clones, roughly 90% of them present only once. The sequencing input was PBMCs or T cells enriched from blood (not recorded which). These receptors all stem from a man in his fifties or sixties who had recovered from COVID-19.

This clone was counted a single time. The chain combines TRBV28 with TRBJ1-4, with D unresolved. Germline V lookup: CDR1 MDHEN, CDR2 SYDVKM. Deletions cut 9 bases from V and 8 bases from J, with 13 bases between. This CDR3 has 12 residues. The DNA for the CDR3 is TGTGCCAGTACCCCGTCAGGCGAAAAACTGTTTTTT. As protein: CASTPSGEKLFF.

This clone was counted once. This chain links TRBV25-1 with TRBJ1-2; 7 bases line up with TRBD1. Germline values: CDR1 MGHDK, CDR2 SYGVNS. V dropped 4 bases and J dropped 6; count of bases not matched to a gene: 2. The CDR3 extends over 12 amino acids. CDR3 protein: CASSVQGHGYTF. CDR3 coding DNA: TGTGCCAGCAGTGTACAGGGGCATGGCTACACCTTC.